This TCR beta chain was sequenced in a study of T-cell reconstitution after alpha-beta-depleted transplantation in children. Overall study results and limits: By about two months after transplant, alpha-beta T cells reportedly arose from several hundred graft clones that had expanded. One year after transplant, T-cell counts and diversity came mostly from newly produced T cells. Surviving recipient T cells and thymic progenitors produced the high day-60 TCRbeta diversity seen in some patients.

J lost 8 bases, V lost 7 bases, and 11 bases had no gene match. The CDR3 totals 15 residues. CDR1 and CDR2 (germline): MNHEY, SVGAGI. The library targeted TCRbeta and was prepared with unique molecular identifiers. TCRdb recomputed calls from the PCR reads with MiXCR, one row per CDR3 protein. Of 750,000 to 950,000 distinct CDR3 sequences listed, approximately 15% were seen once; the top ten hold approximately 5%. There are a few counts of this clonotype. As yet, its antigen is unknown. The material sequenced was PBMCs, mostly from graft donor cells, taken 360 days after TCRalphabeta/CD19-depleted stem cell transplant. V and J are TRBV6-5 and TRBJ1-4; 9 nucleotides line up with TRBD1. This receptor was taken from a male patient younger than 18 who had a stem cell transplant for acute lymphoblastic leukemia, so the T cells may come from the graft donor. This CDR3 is CASTHWGQGGEKLFF. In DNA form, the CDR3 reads TGTGCCAGCACTCACTGGGGACAGGGAGGCGAAAAACTGTTTTTT.